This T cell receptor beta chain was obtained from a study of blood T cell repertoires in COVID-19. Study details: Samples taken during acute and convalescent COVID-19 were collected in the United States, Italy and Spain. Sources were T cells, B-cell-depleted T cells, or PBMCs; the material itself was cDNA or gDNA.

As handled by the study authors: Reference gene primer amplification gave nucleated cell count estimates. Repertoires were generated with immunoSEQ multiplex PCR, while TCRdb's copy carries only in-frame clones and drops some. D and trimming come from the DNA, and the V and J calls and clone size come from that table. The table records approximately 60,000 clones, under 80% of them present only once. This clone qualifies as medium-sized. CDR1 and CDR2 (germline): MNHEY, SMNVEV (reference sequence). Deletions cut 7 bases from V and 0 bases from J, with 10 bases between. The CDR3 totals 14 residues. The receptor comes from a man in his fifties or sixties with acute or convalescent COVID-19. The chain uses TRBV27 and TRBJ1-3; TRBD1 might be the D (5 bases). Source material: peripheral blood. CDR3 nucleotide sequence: TGTGCCAGCAAGCAGGGTCTCTCTGGAAACACCATATATTTT. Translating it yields CASKQGLSGNTIYF.